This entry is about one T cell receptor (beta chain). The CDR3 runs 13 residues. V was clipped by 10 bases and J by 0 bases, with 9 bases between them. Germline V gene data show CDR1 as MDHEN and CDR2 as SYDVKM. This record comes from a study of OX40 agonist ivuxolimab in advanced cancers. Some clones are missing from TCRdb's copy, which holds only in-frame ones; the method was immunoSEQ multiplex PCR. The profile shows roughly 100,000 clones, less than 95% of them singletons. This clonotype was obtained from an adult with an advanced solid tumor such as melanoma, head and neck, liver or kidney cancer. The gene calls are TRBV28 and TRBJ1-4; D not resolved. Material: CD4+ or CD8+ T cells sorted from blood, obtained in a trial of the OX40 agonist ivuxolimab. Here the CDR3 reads CATLEATNEKLFF. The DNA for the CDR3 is TGTGCCACCCTTGAAGCAACTAATGAAAAACTGTTTTTT.